This T cell receptor beta chain was captured in a study of cytomegalovirus exposure and HLA in healthy donors. Overall study: Per a later analysis, the roughly 670 first-cohort and under 150 validation repertoires shared one platform.

In regard to this clone: The target antigen is unknown.

The donors were members of the validation cohort comprising some 120 subjects, separate from the approximately 670-subject first cohort. Study observations and caveats: Rare TCR sequences dominated, though some public TCRs recurred in many donors. In the approximately 120 validation repertoires, a later analysis found that first-cohort TCR clusters tended to co-occur.

Profiling relied on immunoSEQ multiplex PCR, and the TCRdb table lists in-frame clones only, not all of them. The sample lists 85,000 to 120,000 clones, around 96% occurring once. V was clipped by 1 base and J by 8 bases, with 20 bases between them. The CDR3 contains 16 residues. Germline V lookup: CDR1 MNHNS, CDR2 SASEGT. The chain uses TRBV6-1 and TRBJ1-2; D possibly corresponds to TRBD1 (5 bases). Material: PBMCs. This TCR was recovered from a woman between 18 and 29 years old in good health and CMV-seronegative. CDR3 bases: TGTGCCAGCAGTGAAGTGGAGCGGGGACGCGCGGGCGGCTACACCTTC. Translated, it gives CASSEVERGRAGGYTF.